The 29 T cell receptor beta chains in this list originate from one sample, sequenced in a study of T cell responses to AZD1222 COVID-19 vaccine. The table came from immunoSEQ multiplex PCR; TCRdb's copy has only in-frame clones and leaves some out. The table lists roughly 180,000 clones, approximately 90% of them singletons. Sequencing used peripheral blood, obtained 28 days after the second AZD1222 dose. Source of these receptors: an adult who received the AZD1222 COVID-19 vaccine.

The chain employs TRBV7-6 and TRBJ2-7, with TRBD1 identical over 7 bases. The CDR3 loop spans 16 amino acids. Trimming at V came to 1 base and at J to 4 bases, leaving 10 bases not matched to a gene. CDR1 and CDR2 from the germline V gene are SGHVS and FNYEAQ. The CDR3 reads CASSLGQAGGSYEQYF. CDR3 nucleotide sequence: TGTGCCAGCAGCTTAGGCCAGGCAGGGGGAAGTTACGAGCAGTACTTC.

V usage is TRBV11-2 and J usage is TRBJ1-5; D gene uncertain. The CDR3 consists of 13 residues. CDR1 and CDR2 from the germline V gene are SGHAT and FQNNGV. V lost 5 bases and J 6 bases, leaving 11 bases between the germline ends. The DNA of the CDR3 is TGTGCCAGCAGCCAAGGTCCCACTCAGCCCCAGCATTTT. Translation: CASSQGPTQPQHF.

The rearrangement uses TRBV6-5 and TRBJ1-3; maybe TRBD1 (6 bases). This CDR3 region has 15 residues. V dropped 6 bases and J dropped 7 bases, with 19 bases sitting between them. Germline CDR1 is MNHEY and CDR2 is SVGAGI. CDR3 sequence reads: CASRSRDIRANTIYF. The CDR3 DNA reads as TGTGCCAGCAGATCCCGGGACATCCGGGCGAACACCATATATTTT.

Worth noting for this clone: The junction departs from germline at one end; a sequencing error may be responsible. The chain is built from TRBV7-7 and TRBJ1-1; D is possibly TRBD1 (5 bases). The germline CDR1 and CDR2 sequences are SSHAT and FNYEAQ (reference sequence). The CDR3 is 17 residues long. As DNA, the CDR3 is TGTGCTAGCAGCGGGAAAACCGAGGGGAAAGTGGGTATTGAAGCTTTCTTT. It translates to CASSGKTEGKVGIEAFF.

J is TRBJ2-6 and V is TRBV9, with D possibly TRBD1 on 6 matching bases. The CDR3 extends over 17 amino acids. V lost 2 bases, J lost 0 bases, and 12 bases lay in between. Per germline, CDR1 SGDLS and CDR2 YYNGEE. CDR3 nucleotide sequence: TGTGCCAGCAGCGTCAACAGGGATGACTCTGGGGCCAACGTCCTGACTTTC. The encoded protein is CASSVNRDDSGANVLTF.

V gene TRBV3-1 (or the pseudogene TRBV3-2) combines with J gene TRBJ2-2; D is undetermined. With 3 bases removed from V and 5 bases from J, the gap between germline ends came to 10 bases. The length of the CDR3 is 14 residues. Germline V gene sequence: CDR1 LGHDT, CDR2 YNNKEL (reference sequence). The CDR3 region is CASSQTLKTGELFF. Written as DNA, the CDR3 is TGTGCCAGCAGCCAGACACTTAAAACCGGGGAGCTGTTTTTT.

The chain joins TRBV28 to TRBJ2-1, with TRBD2 as a possible D gene (5 bases). The CDR3 spans 13 residues. V lost 3 bases to trimming and J lost 9 bases, with 12 bases between them. The germline gives CDR1 MDHEN, CDR2 SYDVKM. The CDR3 reads CASSLVEGSEQFF. In DNA, the CDR3 is TGTGCCAGCAGTTTGGTAGAGGGCAGTGAGCAGTTCTTC.

This chain connects TRBV4-2 to TRBJ1-3; a weak D match, TRBD1 (5 bases). The CDR3 covers 16 residues. V was shortened by 0 bases and J by 1 base, with 10 bases between the two germline ends. CDR1 is LGHNA and CDR2 is YNFKEQ in the germline V gene. CDR3 coding DNA: TGTGCCAGCAGCCAAGATGGGGACCAATCTGGAAACACCATATATTTT. Translating gives CASSQDGDQSGNTIYF.

The gene calls are TRBV14 and TRBJ2-7, with 8 bases lining up with TRBD2. Germline CDR1 and CDR2: SGHDN and FVKESK. CDR3 length equals 12 residues. V shed 8 bases and J 5 bases; nucleotides not matched to a gene: 5. CDR3 coding DNA: TGTGCCAGCCGGGGGGGGGACCACGAGCAGTACTTC. Its translation is CASRGGDHEQYF.

The J gene is TRBJ2-1, the V gene TRBV2, with D perhaps TRBD2 (6 bases). The V end was cut by 6 bases, the J end by 5 bases, with 17 bases between. Per germline, CDR1 SNHLY and CDR2 FYNNEI. This CDR3 comprises 15 residues. CDR3: CASSPSSGLHNEQFF. Here the CDR3 DNA reads TGTGCCAGCAGCCCCTCCAGCGGGCTTCACAATGAGCAGTTCTTC. The full variable domain, its missing parts supplied by reference TRBV2 and TRBJ2-1, is EPEVTQTPSHQVTQMGQEVILRCVPISNHLYFYWYRQILGQKVEFLVSFYNNEISEKSEIFDDQFSVERPDGSNFTLKIRSTKLEDSAMYFCASSPSSGLHNEQFFGPGTRLTVL.

In its sample, this clone was seen a few times. The J gene is TRBJ1-5, the V gene TRBV15; 9 positions agree with TRBD1. Trimming cost V 3 bases and J 2 bases; bases outside gene matches: 5. CDR3 length equals 16 residues. Germline assignment: CDR1 LNHNV and CDR2 YYDKDF (reference sequence). Here the CDR3 DNA reads TGTGCCACCAGCAGTACAGGGGGCGAGGGCAATCAGCCCCAGCATTTT. This encodes CATSSTGGEGNQPQHF.

The J gene is TRBJ2-6, the V gene TRBV5-1; no reliable D call. CDR3 length: 15 amino acids. CDR1 and CDR2 (germline): SGHRS, YFSETQ. With 2 bases removed from V and 1 base from J, the gap between germline ends came to 7 bases. The CDR3 DNA follows: TGCGCCAGCAGCTTAAGGCAGTCTGGGGCCAACGTCCTGACTTTC. Translated: CASSLRQSGANVLTF. Drawing the rest from reference TRBV5-1 and TRBJ2-6, the complete variable domain is KAGVTQTPRYLIKTRGQQVTLSCSPISGHRSVSWYQQTPGQGLQFLFEYFSETQRNKGNFPGRFSGRQFSNSRSEMNVSTLELGDSALYLCASSLRQSGANVLTFGAGSRLTVL.

The chain employs TRBV7-2 and TRBJ2-3; 7 positions match TRBD1. The CDR3 consists of 14 residues. V was pared by 5 bases and J by 5 bases, with 7 bases of the junction left unmatched. In germline, CDR1 is SGHTA, CDR2 FQGNSA. CDR3 amino acids: CASSLTTGLDTQYF. The CDR3 DNA follows: TGTGCCAGCAGCCTGACGACAGGGTTAGATACGCAGTATTTT.

The chain has TRBV18 and TRBJ2-5, with TRBD2 as a possible D gene (5 bases). The CDR3 has 13 amino acids. Trimming removed 6 bases from V and 3 bases from J, with 11 bases in between. Germline V gene lookup returns CDR1 KGHSH and CDR2 LQKENI. CDR3 in DNA: TGTGCCAGCTCGACCGGGATCGAAGAGACCCAGTACTTC. This encodes CASSTGIEETQYF.

The chain employs TRBV7-9 and TRBJ2-1; 8 bases line up with TRBD1. CDR3 length equals 15 residues. Germline V lookup: CDR1 SEHNR, CDR2 FQNEAQ (reference sequence). J gave up 5 bases and V 5 bases, and 8 bases lay outside the gene matches. CDR3 in amino acids: CASSIPGQANNEQFF. As DNA, the CDR3 is TGTGCCAGCAGCATCCCGGGACAGGCTAACAATGAGCAGTTCTTC.

V is TRBV7-2 and J is TRBJ1-6; tentatively, D is TRBD1 (5 bases). CDR3 length: 17 amino acids. Germline values: CDR1 SGHTA, CDR2 FQGNSA. Trimming removed 1 base at V and 7 bases at J, with 17 bases between. This CDR3 reads CASSLVGATAANSPLHF. DNA for the CDR3: TGTGCCAGCAGCTTAGTCGGGGCTACTGCCGCAAATTCACCCCTCCACTTT. The variable domain in full, completed from reference TRBV7-2 and TRBJ1-6, reads GAGVSQSPSNKVTEKGKDVELRCDPISGHTALYWYRQSLGQGLEFLIYFQGNSAPDKSGLPSDRFSAERTGGSVSTLTIQRTQQEDSAVYLCASSLVGATAANSPLHFGNGTRLTVT.

The rearrangement links TRBV7-2 to TRBJ1-4; 8 bases fit TRBD1. Germline lookup yields CDR1 SGHTA and CDR2 FQGNSA. This CDR3 comprises 14 residues. J was trimmed by 7 bases and V by 5 bases; bases with no gene match: 6. The chain's CDR3 is CASSRTGRSEKLFF. CDR3 bases: TGTGCCAGCAGCCGGACAGGGAGAAGTGAAAAACTGTTTTTT.

This rearrangement joins TRBV2 to TRBJ1-2; D may be TRBD1 (5 bases). The germline CDR1 and CDR2 sequences are SNHLY and FYNNEI. The V and J ends lost 7 bases and 4 bases respectively, with 13 bases between them. There are 13 residues in the CDR3. DNA of the CDR3: TGTGCCAGCATTGATCAGGGCCTCTATGGCTACACCTTC. Its protein product is CASIDQGLYGYTF.

This chain uses TRBV7-2 with TRBJ1-5; D may be TRBD1 (5 bases). CDR1 and CDR2 from the germline V gene are SGHTA and FQGNSA. The V end lost 5 bases, the J end lost 5 bases, and 13 bases lay between the germline ends. CDR3 size: 14 residues. CDR3 DNA sequence: TGTGCCAGCAGCCTCCGTCGGGGGGATCAGCCCCAGCATTTT. This encodes CASSLRRGDQPQHF.

The V call is TRBV6-5, the J call TRBJ1-2; TRBD1 aligns across 9 bases. The CDR3 sequence is 14 residues long. V gave up 6 bases and J gave up 6 bases; unmatched junction bases: 8. Per germline, CDR1 MNHEY and CDR2 SVGAGI. The DNA of the CDR3 is TGTGCCAGCAGAACGACAGGGGGAAACGATGGCTACACCTTC. It is translated as CASRTTGGNDGYTF.

The chain recombines TRBV5-4 with TRBJ2-7; TRBD2 aligns across 7 bases. Losses at the gene ends were 1 base for V and 2 bases for J; bases not matched to a gene: 6. In germline, CDR1 is SGHNT, CDR2 YYREEE (reference sequence). The CDR3 spans 15 residues. The CDR3 nucleotides read TGTGCCAGCAGCTTGTTTACGGGGGGTACCTACGAGCAGTACTTC. This codes for CASSLFTGGTYEQYF. The full variable domain, its missing parts supplied by reference TRBV5-4 and TRBJ2-7, is ETGVTQSPTHLIKTRGQQVTLRCSSQSGHNTVSWYQQALGQGPQFIFQYYREEENGRGNFPPRFSGLQFPNYSSELNVNALELDDSALYLCASSLFTGGTYEQYFGPGTRLTVT.

V is TRBV7-9 and J is TRBJ2-5; 11 nucleotides align to TRBD2. Germline CDR1 and CDR2: SEHNR and FQNEAQ (reference sequence). The CDR3 runs 13 residues. V shed 6 bases, J shed 4 bases, and the junction held 1 base outside the gene matches. CDR3 sequence (DNA): TGTGCCAGCAGTCTAGCGGGAGGAGAGACCCAGTACTTC. Residues: CASSLAGGETQYF.

The V call is TRBV19, the J call TRBJ2-7; 7 bases agree with TRBD1. This CDR3 has 15 amino acids. CDR1 and CDR2 from the germline V gene are LNHDA and SQIVND (reference sequence). J was trimmed by 0 bases and V by 3 bases; bases with no gene match: 5. The CDR3 DNA is TGTGCCAGTAGTATCGGACAGGACCGCTCCTACGAGCAGTACTTC. Amino acids: CASSIGQDRSYEQYF.

The chain recombines TRBV5-1 with TRBJ2-1; D is tentatively TRBD1 or TRBD2 (5 bases each). Germline V gene sequence: CDR1 SGHRS, CDR2 YFSETQ. The CDR3 is 14 amino acids. V lost 3 bases to trimming and J lost 2 bases, with 9 bases between them. In DNA form, the CDR3 reads TGCGCCAGCAGCTCCCAGGGAGCCTACAATGAGCAGTTCTTC. Translated: CASSSQGAYNEQFF.

The chain employs TRBV6-5 and TRBJ1-1, with 8 bases fitting TRBD1. The CDR3 runs 15 residues. Unmatched junction bases numbered 7, after V lost 6 bases and J lost 1 base. CDR1 and CDR2 (germline): MNHEY, SVGAGI. The CDR3 sequence: CASRPRGTGNTEAFF. The DNA for the CDR3 is TGTGCCAGCAGACCAAGAGGGACAGGGAACACTGAAGCTTTCTTT.

This sequence joins TRBV7-9 and TRBJ1-2; unclear D gene. This CDR3 comprises 14 residues. Germline V CDR1 and CDR2: SEHNR, FQNEAQ (reference sequence). V was cut by 8 bases and J by 6 bases, with 19 bases left in between. The CDR3 DNA reads TGTGCCAGCGCCTCCGGCGGCGGACTCGATGGCTACACCTTC. Its protein is CASASGGGLDGYTF.

V usage is TRBV7-3 and J usage is TRBJ2-3; 11 bases are shared with TRBD2. Germline loops: CDR1 SGHTA, CDR2 FQGTGA. Trimming removed 6 bases from V and 1 base from J; junction bases left unmatched: 6. CDR3 length: 16 amino acids. CDR3 protein: CASSFGGLAGTDTQYF. The CDR3 DNA is TGTGCCAGCAGTTTTGGGGGACTAGCGGGCACAGATACGCAGTATTTT.

The J gene is TRBJ1-2, the V gene TRBV25-1, with D perhaps TRBD1 (6 bases). CDR1 and CDR2 (germline): MGHDK, SYGVNS. The V and J ends lost 2 bases and 8 bases respectively, with 15 bases between them. The CDR3 is made up of 14 amino acids. The CDR3: CASSEGGSPRGYTF. The DNA for the CDR3 is TGTGCCAGCAGTGAAGGGGGCAGCCCTCGGGGCTACACCTTC.

The J gene is TRBJ1-3, the V gene TRBV3-1 (or the pseudogene TRBV3-2); D gene uncertain. The CDR3 is 16 residues long. V was trimmed by 4 bases and J by 0 bases, leaving 13 bases between them. Germline-derived CDR1 and CDR2 are LGHDT and YNNKEL (reference sequence). CDR3 coding DNA: TGTGCCAGCAGCCCGAACGTAGGGCACTCTGGAAACACCATATATTTT. The encoded protein is CASSPNVGHSGNTIYF.